These 11 T cell receptor beta chains share one sample of origin, sequenced in a study of cytomegalovirus exposure and HLA in healthy donors. Use of 60 Vbeta and 13 Jbeta primers characterized the PCR. Assay: immunoSEQ multiplex PCR; the TCRdb copy retains only in-frame clones and omits some. The data contain approximately 170,000 clones, 65% to 70% of them seen just once; the ten biggest clones take up 4% to 5.5%. The specimen was PBMCs. The receptors were gathered from a woman younger than 35 in good health and CMV-seropositive.

There are a few counts of this clone. This chain uses TRBV2 with TRBJ2-7; a weak D match, TRBD2 (5 bases). V was trimmed by 7 bases and J by 5 bases, leaving 18 bases between them. This CDR3 contains 14 residues. CDR1 is SNHLY and CDR2 is FYNNEI in the germline V gene. The CDR3 reads CASIGALSGHEQYF. Here the CDR3 DNA reads TGTGCCAGCATAGGAGCCCTCAGCGGCCACGAGCAGTACTTC.

The chain combines TRBV27 with TRBJ1-6; D might be TRBD1 (6 bases). This CDR3 is built from 18 residues. Trimming stripped 2 bases from V and 6 bases from J, with 20 bases between. Germline CDR1 and CDR2: MNHEY and SMNVEV (reference sequence). In nucleotides, the CDR3 is TGTGCCAGCAGTTTAAGGAACTCGGGACAAACTTTTAATTCACCCCTCCACTTT. This gives the protein CASSLRNSGQTFNSPLHF.

This clone was observed a single time. The CDR3 DNA reads as TGTGCCAGCTCAAATAAATTACTACGAGAGAGCTATGGCTACACCTTC. Translating it yields CASSNKLLRESYGYTF. V is TRBV18 and J is TRBJ1-2, with D unclear. CDR3 length: 16 residues. Germline V gene lookup returns CDR1 KGHSH and CDR2 LQKENI. The ends were cut back, 5 bases at V and 4 bases at J, with 20 bases in the middle.

The chain has TRBV7-9 and TRBJ2-5; 7 nucleotides align to TRBD1. The germline gives CDR1 SEHNR, CDR2 FQNEAQ (reference sequence). The ends lost 0 bases at V and 4 bases at J; junction bases unmatched: 5. The CDR3 consists of 15 residues. Written as DNA, the CDR3 is TGTGCCAGCAGCTTAGCGTATACAGGGGTAGAGACCCAGTACTTC. Translating it yields CASSLAYTGVETQYF.

This sequence joins TRBV2 and TRBJ2-7; 10 bases map to TRBD2. J was trimmed by 9 bases and V by 3 bases; bases with no gene match: 11. The CDR3 loop spans 15 amino acids. Germline CDR1 is SNHLY and CDR2 is FYNNEI. DNA for the CDR3: TGTGCCAGCAGTGATTCTGGCCTAGCGGGAGTGGGGCAGTACTTC. It codes for CASSDSGLAGVGQYF.

Concerning this clone itself: The conserved final phenylalanine or tryptophan is absent from the CDR3, which likely points to a read error. The chain employs TRBV28 and TRBJ1-2, with 11 bases aligning to TRBD1. Germline V gene data show CDR1 as MDHEN and CDR2 as SYDVKM. This CDR3 region has 16 residues. V lost 5 bases to trimming and J lost 3 bases; unmatched junction nucleotides: 8. The CDR3 sequence is CASSASPGQGDYGYTL. In DNA, the CDR3 is TGTGCCAGCAGTGCCAGCCCGGGACAGGGGGACTATGGCTACACCCTC.

A few counts support this clone. This CDR3 reads CASSLGTGLKSALGHYGYTF. CDR3 bases: TGTGCCAGCAGCCTCGGGACAGGGCTCAAAAGCGCACTCGGACACTATGGCTACACCTTC. This rearrangement joins TRBV9 to TRBJ1-2; TRBD1 matches at 9 bases. The germline V gene encodes CDR1 SGDLS and CDR2 YYNGEE. The CDR3 is 20 residues long. The V and J ends lost 4 bases and 3 bases, in that order; junction bases with no gene match: 22.

This sequence joins TRBV6-5 and TRBJ2-5; the D gene is possibly TRBD2 (6 bases). The ends were cut back, 2 bases at V and 5 bases at J, with 9 bases in the middle. CDR1 and CDR2 (germline): MNHEY, SVGAGI. CDR3 length: 13 residues. The CDR3 bases are TGTGCCAGCAGTTACGACGCGGGGGAGACCCAGTACTTC. Translating it yields CASSYDAGETQYF.

The gene calls are TRBV19 and TRBJ1-1; perhaps TRBD1 as D (5 bases). The CDR3 totals 16 residues. Looked up from germline, CDR1 is LNHDA and CDR2 is SQIVND (reference sequence). V gave up 5 bases and J gave up 0 bases, with 16 bases separating them. CDR3 region: CASSLDMAFMNTEAFF. The CDR3 DNA follows: TGTGCCAGTAGTTTGGACATGGCTTTTATGAACACTGAAGCTTTCTTT.

CDR3 in amino acids: CATRAGALTGELFF. The CDR3 coding sequence is TGTGCCACTAGAGCGGGAGCGTTGACCGGGGAGCTGTTTTTT. The genes are TRBV27 and TRBJ2-2; 8 bases agree with TRBD2. The CDR3 spans 14 residues. The germline V gene has CDR1 MNHEY and CDR2 SMNVEV (reference sequence). V was clipped by 10 bases and J by 5 bases; unmatched bases: 9.

This clone was counted a single time. The chain has TRBV4-3 and TRBJ2-1; D perhaps matches TRBD2 (6 bases). The CDR3 is 17 amino acids. Between the trimmed V and J ends, which lost 0 bases and 4 bases, there was a span of 16 bases. Germline V gene sequence: CDR1 LGHNA, CDR2 YSLEER. The CDR3 spells CASSQDEKTGVYNEQFF. Here the CDR3 DNA reads TGCGCCAGCAGCCAAGATGAGAAGACGGGGGTTTACAATGAGCAGTTCTTC.